These T cell receptor beta chains were read from a single sample in a study of T cell responses to AZD1222 COVID-19 vaccine. Sequencing was performed with immunoSEQ multiplex PCR; in TCRdb, only in-frame clones are kept and a portion is missing. The top ten clones hold roughly 19% of a sample with about 50,000 clones, roughly 85% of them seen once. The specimen was peripheral blood, collected on day 0 of MenACWY control vaccination. These receptor sequences come from an adult in good health. CDR3s include the opening cysteine and the closing phenylalanine or tryptophan. A D gene is named only where the DNA matches it firmly. The size of a clone is reported for some rows only, either as once, few or many, or as a class for expanded clones.

cdr3_aa	cdr3_nt	d_call	j_call	v_call	clone_size
CASSYGGNPKNYEQFF	TGTGCCAGCAGTTACGGCGGCAACCCAAAAAATTATGAGCAGTTCTTC	.	TRBJ2-1	TRBV6-5	.
CASRPGHRFNYGYTF	TGTGCCAGCAGACCGGGACACCGATTTAACTATGGCTACACCTTC	.	TRBJ1-2	TRBV6-4	.
CAISSGQGANTEAFF	TGTGCCATCAGCTCGGGACAGGGGGCTAACACTGAAGCTTTCTTT	TRBD1	TRBJ1-1	TRBV10-3	.
CASSLGASGRARETQYF	TGTGCCAGCAGCTTGGGTGCTAGCGGGAGGGCCCGGGAGACCCAGTACTTC	TRBD2	TRBJ2-5	TRBV5-4	.
CAWMGANYGYTF	TGTGCCTGGATGGGAGCTAACTATGGCTACACCTTC	.	TRBJ1-2	TRBV30	.
CASSLVAGGPRSSYNEQFF	TGTGCCAGCAGTTTAGTTGCGGGAGGCCCCAGAAGCTCCTACAATGAGCAGTTCTTC	TRBD2	TRBJ2-1	TRBV28	.
CATSTRQGRGEQYF	TGTGCCACCAGCACCAGACAGGGGCGAGGCGAGCAGTACTTC	TRBD1	TRBJ2-7	TRBV15	.
CASNLGHLSNQPQHF	TGTGCCAGCAATTTAGGACACCTTAGCAATCAGCCCCAGCATTTT	.	TRBJ1-5	TRBV28	.
CATSREGQEYSPLHF	TGTGCCACCAGCAGAGAGGGACAGGAATACTCACCCCTCCACTTT	TRBD1	TRBJ1-6	TRBV15	.
CATSRDRASGTYNEQFF	TGTGCCACCAGCAGAGATCGGGCTAGCGGGACCTACAATGAGCAGTTCTTC	TRBD2	TRBJ2-1	TRBV15	.
CASSSGQGPSFSYEQYF	TGTGCCAGCAGCTCGGGACAGGGGCCCAGCTTCTCCTACGAGCAGTACTTC	TRBD1	TRBJ2-7	TRBV7-9	.
CASSLGQYYTGELFF	TGTGCCAGCAGCCTAGGCCAGTATTACACCGGGGAGCTGTTTTTT	.	TRBJ2-2	TRBV7-2	.
CASSYSTGDGYTF	TGTGCCAGCAGTTACTCGACAGGGGATGGCTACACCTTC	TRBD1	TRBJ1-2	TRBV6-2/TRBV6-3	.
CASSIGDVYNQPQHF	TGTGCCAGTAGTATAGGGGACGTCTACAATCAGCCCCAGCATTTT	.	TRBJ1-5	TRBV19	.
CASSKDRASNYGYTF	TGTGCCAGCAGTAAAGACAGGGCGTCTAACTATGGCTACACCTTC	TRBD1	TRBJ1-2	TRBV27	.
CASSYSLTSPGDTQYF	TGTGCCAGCAGTTACTCGCTGACTAGTCCTGGGGATACGCAGTATTTT	.	TRBJ2-3	TRBV6-2/TRBV6-3	.
CAWSARGRNAPLHF	TGTGCCTGGAGTGCCAGGGGACGAAACGCACCCCTCCACTTT	.	TRBJ1-6	TRBV30	.
CASSSSGSRYEQYF	TGTGCCAGCAGTTCTAGCGGGAGTAGATACGAGCAGTACTTC	TRBD2	TRBJ2-7	TRBV6-5	.
CASSARQGREQYF	TGTGCCAGCAGCGCAAGACAGGGGAGGGAGCAGTACTTC	TRBD1	TRBJ2-7	TRBV7-2	.
CASSLGHRGADTQYF	TGCGCCAGCAGCTTGGGACACCGAGGGGCAGATACGCAGTATTTT	.	TRBJ2-3	TRBV5-1	.
CASSWDYGYTF	TGTGCCAGCAGTTGGGACTATGGCTACACCTTC	.	TRBJ1-2	TRBV28	.
CASSLPGNTIYF	TGCGCCAGCAGCTTGCCGGGAAACACCATATATTTT	.	TRBJ1-3	TRBV5-1	.
CASSQGTSRNQPQHF	TGCGCCAGCAGCCAAGGGACCTCACGCAATCAGCCCCAGCATTTT	.	TRBJ1-5	TRBV4-3	once
CASSAGSQPQHF	TGCGCCAGCAGTGCAGGGTCTCAGCCCCAGCATTTT	.	TRBJ1-5	TRBV10-1	.
CASSRDGSTGDTEAFF	TGCGCCAGCAGCCGGGACGGATCGACAGGGGACACTGAAGCTTTCTTT	TRBD1	TRBJ1-1	TRBV5-1	.
CASRSRSRAGTEAFF	TGTGCCAGCAGATCCCGCAGCAGGGCGGGGACTGAAGCTTTCTTT	.	TRBJ1-1	TRBV6-5	.
CASSSARVNEQFF	TGTGCCAGCAGCTCGGCCAGGGTCAATGAGCAGTTCTTC	.	TRBJ2-1	TRBV7-9	.
CASSLRLAGTSYEQYF	TGTGCCAGCAGCCTGAGACTAGCGGGTACCTCCTACGAGCAGTACTTC	TRBD2	TRBJ2-7	TRBV5-4	.
CASSQDGEVAGENEQFF	TGTGCCAGCAGCCAAGATGGGGAGGTGGCGGGAGAAAATGAGCAGTTCTTC	TRBD2	TRBJ2-1	TRBV4-2	.
CASSLGSPGYEQYF	TGTGCCAGCAGCTTAGGGAGCCCCGGCTACGAGCAGTACTTC	.	TRBJ2-7	TRBV5-5	.
CASSILAGVYNEQFF	TGTGCCAGCAGCATACTAGCGGGAGTCTACAATGAGCAGTTCTTC	TRBD2	TRBJ2-1	TRBV6-5	.
CASKTRSSYNSPLHF	TGTGCCAGCAAAACAAGGAGCTCCTATAATTCACCCCTCCACTTT	.	TRBJ1-6	TRBV27	.
CASKGRHRVHEQFF	TGTGCCAGCAAGGGGAGGCACAGGGTTCATGAGCAGTTCTTC	.	TRBJ2-1	TRBV28	.
CASSLLAGDREQFF	TGCGCCAGCAGCTTACTAGCGGGAGATCGGGAGCAGTTCTTC	TRBD2	TRBJ2-1	TRBV5-1	.
CASSHGVAGIYEQYF	TGTGCCAGCAGCCACGGAGTAGCGGGGATCTACGAGCAGTACTTC	TRBD2	TRBJ2-7	TRBV7-2	.
CASSYRSIGQGANEKLFF	TGTGCCAGCAGCTACCGATCAATTGGACAGGGGGCTAATGAAAAACTGTTTTTT	TRBD1	TRBJ1-4	TRBV7-2	.
CAWAGTLGSPLHF	TGTGCCTGGGCCGGGACGCTGGGTTCACCCCTCCACTTT	.	TRBJ1-6	TRBV30	.
CASSLRRSSNTEAFF	TGTGCCAGCAGTTTACGGAGGAGCTCGAACACTGAAGCTTTCTTT	.	TRBJ1-1	TRBV28	.
CASRPGHRVREQFF	TGTGCCAGCAGACCGGGACACCGTGTTCGTGAGCAGTTCTTC	.	TRBJ2-1	TRBV28	.
CASSLGQGASSLHF	TGTGCCAGCAGTTTAGGTCAGGGGGCCTCCTCCCTCCACTTT	TRBD1	TRBJ1-6	TRBV28	.
CASSNTGRTKQHF	TGTGCCAGCAGTAACACAGGGCGAACGAAACAGCATTTT	.	TRBJ1-5	TRBV12-3/TRBV12-4	.
CASNLLTSGANVLTF	TGTGCCAGCAACTTGCTGACGTCTGGGGCCAACGTCCTGACTTTC	.	TRBJ2-6	TRBV5-6	.
CASSPKIKGGGETQYF	TGTGCCAGCAGCCCCAAGATCAAAGGGGGCGGGGAGACCCAGTACTTC	TRBD1	TRBJ2-5	TRBV5-6	.
CAWQAGTVANYGYTF	TGTGCCTGGCAGGCCGGGACGGTAGCTAACTATGGCTACACCTTC	.	TRBJ1-2	TRBV30	few
CAAIPDRVKGYGYTF	TGTGCCGCAATACCTGACAGGGTAAAAGGATATGGCTACACCTTC	TRBD1	TRBJ1-2	TRBV28	.
CASSLTGVVRGNTIYF	TGTGCCAGCAGTTTAACGGGCGTGGTGAGGGGAAACACCATATATTTT	.	TRBJ1-3	TRBV28	.
CASSVGGSGANVLTF	TGTGCCAGCAGCGTCGGGGGCTCTGGGGCCAACGTCCTGACTTTC	.	TRBJ2-6	TRBV25-1	.
CASSPPQSSYNSPLHF	TGTGCCAGCAGCCCACCACAGAGCTCCTATAATTCACCCCTCCACTTT	.	TRBJ1-6	TRBV3-1/TRBV3-2	.